This T cell receptor (beta chain) was recovered during a study of human T cells and chemical hapten exposure. Study information: Per-sample TCR yield variation was attributed mainly to small pooled library volume differences.

Blood, whole and unfractionated, served as the source for total RNA extraction. Note on this clonotype: A read error may be the cause here, since a much bigger clone is one base away.

TCRdb called the 5' RACE reads again in MiXCR, with one record for every CDR3 protein. The sample consists of 130,000 or so distinct CDR3 sequences, around 4% of them appearing once. CDR1 is LGHNA, CDR2 YNFKEQ, per germline. The CDR3 has 14 amino acids. Trimming stripped 0 bases from V and 4 bases from J, with 7 bases between. This receptor was obtained from a female donor in good health. The rearrangement joins TRBV4-2 to TRBJ1-5; unclear D gene. CDR3 sequence: CASSQDWDNQPQHF. The CDR3 DNA follows: TGTGCCAGCAGCCAAGACTGGGATAATCAGCCCCAGCATTTT.